This T cell receptor (beta chain) was recovered during a study of blood T cell repertoires in COVID-19. In the study overall: From the United States, Italy and Spain came samples of acute and convalescent COVID-19. Sources were T cells, B-cell-depleted T cells, or PBMCs; the material itself was cDNA or gDNA.

How the authors handled the data: Estimates of nucleated cell counts were drawn from the amplification of reference gene primers. The table came from immunoSEQ multiplex PCR; TCRdb's copy has only in-frame clones and leaves some out. V and J calls and clone size are those listed in that table; D and trimming were worked out from the DNA. The table shows 230,000 or so clones, with roughly 84% occurring only once. The length of the CDR3 is 15 residues. V was clipped by 6 bases and J by 3 bases, with 16 bases between them. Germline CDR1 reads MNHEY; CDR2 reads SVGAGI. The source of this sequence is a man aged 40-55 years who had recovered from COVID-19. Input material: peripheral blood. The chain carries TRBV6-5 and TRBJ2-3, with a possible D match to TRBD1 (6 bases). The CDR3 protein is CASSPTGILTDTQYF. The CDR3 coding sequence is TGTGCCAGCAGCCCAACAGGGATCCTGACAGATACGCAGTATTTT.